This TCR beta chain originates from a study of blood T cells in healthy people across ages. Study-level results: The study regarded diversity estimates from one million T cells as underestimates. Fewer expanded clones and more diversity marked long-lived versus aged donors. There was a strong correlation between TCR beta diversity and naive T cell percentage.

Each individual donor underwent a draw of ten milliliters of peripheral blood. For the second PCR, which ran for about 7 to 11 cycles, a sample-barcoded 5' primer and a J-beta primer mix were used. TCRdb processed the 5' RACE reads anew with MiXCR; each CDR3 protein has one entry. The sample includes around 1,500,000 distinct CDR3 sequences, around 42% of them seen just once. Comment on this clonotype: Its antigen remains unknown.

The CDR3 covers 17 residues. J gave up 9 bases and V 5 bases, and 12 bases lay outside the gene matches. The germline V gene encodes CDR1 SEHNR and CDR2 FQNEAQ (reference sequence). Source material: blood. The J gene is TRBJ2-4, the V gene TRBV7-9, with TRBD2 matching 14 bases. The origin of this receptor is a woman aged 18-29 years in good health. The CDR3: CASSPQTSGRAEGIQYF. CDR3 DNA sequence: TGTGCCAGCAGCCCTCAGACTAGCGGGAGGGCCGAGGGCATTCAGTACTTC.